The 9 T cell receptor beta chains presented below share a single source sample, sequenced in a study of T-cell memory formation after mild COVID-19. TCRdb re-called the 5' RACE reads through MiXCR, storing one row per CDR3 protein. This table has approximately 340,000 distinct CDR3 sequences, approximately 16% appearing once. Sequencing was done on a sample of PBMCs or a T cell subset sorted from them (not recorded which). The receptors here all came from a man aged 18 to 35 who had mild COVID-19 (a few samples of this study predate the infection). Cell type and time point are not known.

This clonotype was seen a few times. This chain connects TRBV4-3 to TRBJ2-1, with D possibly being TRBD1 or TRBD2 (6 bases each). V lost 4 bases to trimming and J lost 2 bases, with 12 bases between them. Germline CDR1 is LGHNA and CDR2 is YSLEER. The CDR3 runs 15 residues. CDR3 sequence reads: CASSPGDMAYNEQFF. The CDR3, as DNA: TGCGCCAGCAGCCCGGGGGACATGGCCTACAATGAGCAGTTCTTC.

This clonotype was detected ten times or more. Here the CDR3 reads CASSQEGSGPDTQYF. Here the CDR3 DNA reads TGTGCCAGCAGCCAAGAGGGGTCAGGGCCAGATACGCAGTATTTT. This chain connects TRBV4-2 to TRBJ2-3, with D possibly matching TRBD1 (5 bases). Germline CDR1 and CDR2: LGHNA and YNFKEQ. CDR3 size: 15 residues. The V end was cut by 0 bases, the J end by 4 bases, with 11 bases between.

The table lists this clonotype with many counts. V and J are TRBV20-1 and TRBJ2-7, with 7 bases lining up with TRBD1. The CDR3 covers 15 residues. The V gene end was trimmed by 6 bases and the J gene end by 3 bases; junction bases not matched to a gene: 14. Germline values: CDR1 DFQATT, CDR2 SNEGSKA (reference sequence). The CDR3 region is CSAQPGQLLLYEQYV. The CDR3 DNA is TGCAGTGCACAGCCGGGACAGCTCCTGCTCTACGAGCAGTACGTC.

The chain uses TRBV14 and TRBJ2-1, with D perhaps being TRBD1 or TRBD2 (7 bases each). Germline V gene data show CDR1 as SGHDN and CDR2 as FVKESK. This CDR3 has 15 amino acids. Trimming removed 3 bases from V and 2 bases from J, with 11 bases in between. The CDR3 region is CASSQSGGAYNEQFF. The DNA of the CDR3 is TGTGCCAGCAGCCAGTCAGGGGGGGCCTACAATGAGCAGTTCTTC.

The rearrangement joins TRBV6-5 to TRBJ2-3; D gene ambiguous. CDR3 length equals 13 residues. The ends were cut back, 5 bases at V and 4 bases at J, with 10 bases in the middle. The germline V gene encodes CDR1 MNHEY and CDR2 SVGAGI. The CDR3 spells CASSPLRADTQYF. In nucleotides, the CDR3 is TGTGCCAGCAGTCCTTTAAGAGCAGATACGCAGTATTTT.

The J gene is TRBJ2-7, the V gene TRBV7-6; possible D gene TRBD1, 6 bases. The length of the CDR3 is 14 residues. V gave up 5 bases and J gave up 1 base, with 12 bases separating them. Germline lookup yields CDR1 SGHVS and CDR2 FNYEAQ. CDR3 DNA: TGTGCCAGCAGCGGAACCGGACAGTCCTACGAGCAGTACTTC. Amino acid sequence: CASSGTGQSYEQYF.

The table lists this clonotype with many counts. V usage is TRBV7-9 and J usage is TRBJ2-3; D may be TRBD1 or TRBD2 (6 bases each). Trimming took 7 bases from V and 4 from J, leaving 21 bases between them. Germline V CDR1 and CDR2: SEHNR, FQNEAQ (reference sequence). The CDR3 length is 16 residues. The CDR3 loop is CASNPGDGGRADTQYF. DNA of the CDR3: TGTGCCAGCAACCCCGGGGACGGGGGCCGGGCAGATACGCAGTATTTT.

The chain uses TRBV2 and TRBJ2-1; D gene ambiguous. Trimming took 7 bases from V and 2 from J, leaving 12 bases between them. CDR3 length: 14 amino acids. Germline V CDR1 and CDR2: SNHLY, FYNNEI. CDR3 region: CASTPVGPYNEQFF. CDR3 bases: TGTGCCAGCACCCCGGTCGGGCCCTACAATGAGCAGTTCTTC.

This clonotype was counted at least ten times. The rearrangement uses TRBV6-5 and TRBJ1-1; 10 positions match TRBD1. The germline V gene encodes CDR1 MNHEY and CDR2 SVGAGI. V lost 5 bases to trimming and J lost 3 bases; unmatched junction nucleotides: 3. This CDR3 has 14 residues. The CDR3 sequence is CASSLGQGDTEAFF. DNA for the CDR3: TGTGCCAGCAGTCTTGGACAGGGGGACACTGAAGCTTTCTTT.